This TCR beta chain stems from a study of regulatory T cells in long-lasting Graves disease. In this sample, this clonotype turned up many times. What it binds is unknown. Time point described: newly diagnosed GD, antithyroid drugs for less than 3 months. Isolated PBMC RNA provided the starting material for the TCR library. Germline lookup yields CDR1 ENHRY and CDR2 SYGVKD. V was clipped by 4 bases and J by 2 bases, with 9 bases between them. The CDR3 totals 14 residues. Findings and limits, study-wide: Possibly, too few samples lowered accuracy.

Investigators prepared the TCR beta libraries by applying iRepertoire HTBI primers and Arm-PCR of CDR3 regions. TCRdb redid the calling of the multiplex PCR reads with MiXCR, one entry per CDR3 protein. This table holds over 450,000 distinct CDR3 sequences, 12% found once. The same data also went into a second study, on T cells in Graves' hyperthyroidism and ophthalmopathy.

The chain has TRBV10-3 and TRBJ1-5; the D gene is possibly TRBD1 (6 bases). The specimen comprised peripheral blood mononuclear cells (PBMCs), sampled at new diagnosis, from a patient treated with antithyroid drugs. This clonotype was sampled from a woman in her twenties or thirties with Graves disease. CDR3 nucleotide sequence: TGTGCCATCAGTGGCGGGGGCGGCAATCAGCCCCAGCATTTT. The encoded protein is CAISGGGGNQPQHF.